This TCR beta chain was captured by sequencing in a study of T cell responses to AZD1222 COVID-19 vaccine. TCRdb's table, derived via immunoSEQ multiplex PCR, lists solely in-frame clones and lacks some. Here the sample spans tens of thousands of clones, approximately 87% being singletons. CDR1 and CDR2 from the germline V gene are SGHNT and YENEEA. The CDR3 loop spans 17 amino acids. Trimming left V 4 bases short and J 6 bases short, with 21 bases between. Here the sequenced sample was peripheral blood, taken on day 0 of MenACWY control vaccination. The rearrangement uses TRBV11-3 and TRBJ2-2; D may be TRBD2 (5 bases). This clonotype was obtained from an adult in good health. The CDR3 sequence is CASSSSQFPLAAGELFF. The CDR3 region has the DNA TGTGCCAGCAGCTCCTCCCAATTCCCGCTAGCAGCCGGGGAGCTGTTTTTT. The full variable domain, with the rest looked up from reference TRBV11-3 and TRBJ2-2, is EAGVVQSPRYKIIEKKQPVAFWCNPISGHNTLYWYLQNLGQGPELLIRYENEEAVDDSQLPKDRFSAERLKGVDSTLKIQPAELGDSAVYLCASSSSQFPLAAGELFFGEGSRLTVL.